This T cell receptor (beta chain) was recovered during a study of chemoradiotherapy in HPV16-positive cancers. Study-level information: Candidate HPV-specific T-cell clones and common TCR motifs came from functional assays in a couple of HPV16-positive patients.

V lost 5 bases to trimming and J lost 4 bases; unmatched junction nucleotides: 23. This CDR3 region has 19 residues. Germline V gene lookup returns CDR1 MNHEY and CDR2 SMNVEV (reference sequence). Assay used: immunoSEQ multiplex PCR; TCRdb lists only in-frame clones, some missing. The table has 20,000 to 25,000 clones, approximately 86% seen once; the top ten hold approximately 4.3%. The rearrangement uses TRBV27 and TRBJ2-7, with TRBD1 matching over 7 bases. The material was blood, obtained from a patient who underwent chemoradiotherapy. This sequence originates from a human donor with HPV-associated anogenital cancer. The CDR3 loop reads CASSVRQGRTSSSYYEQYF. CDR3 in DNA: TGTGCCAGCAGTGTACGACAGGGTAGGACTTCCTCCTCGTATTACGAGCAGTACTTC.